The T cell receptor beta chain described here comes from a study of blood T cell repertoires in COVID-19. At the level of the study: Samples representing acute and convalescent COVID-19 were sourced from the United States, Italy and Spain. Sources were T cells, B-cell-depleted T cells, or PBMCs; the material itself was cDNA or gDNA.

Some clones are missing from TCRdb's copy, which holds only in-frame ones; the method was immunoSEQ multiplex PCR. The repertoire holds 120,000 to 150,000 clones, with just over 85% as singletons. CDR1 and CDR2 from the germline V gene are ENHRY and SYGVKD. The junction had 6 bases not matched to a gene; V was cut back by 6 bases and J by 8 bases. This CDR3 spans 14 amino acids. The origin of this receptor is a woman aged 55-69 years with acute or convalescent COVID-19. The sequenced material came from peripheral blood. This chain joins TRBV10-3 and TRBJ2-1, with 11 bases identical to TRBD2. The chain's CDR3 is CAIRGTSGSHEQFF. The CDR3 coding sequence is TGTGCCATCAGGGGGACTAGCGGTAGTCATGAGCAGTTCTTC.